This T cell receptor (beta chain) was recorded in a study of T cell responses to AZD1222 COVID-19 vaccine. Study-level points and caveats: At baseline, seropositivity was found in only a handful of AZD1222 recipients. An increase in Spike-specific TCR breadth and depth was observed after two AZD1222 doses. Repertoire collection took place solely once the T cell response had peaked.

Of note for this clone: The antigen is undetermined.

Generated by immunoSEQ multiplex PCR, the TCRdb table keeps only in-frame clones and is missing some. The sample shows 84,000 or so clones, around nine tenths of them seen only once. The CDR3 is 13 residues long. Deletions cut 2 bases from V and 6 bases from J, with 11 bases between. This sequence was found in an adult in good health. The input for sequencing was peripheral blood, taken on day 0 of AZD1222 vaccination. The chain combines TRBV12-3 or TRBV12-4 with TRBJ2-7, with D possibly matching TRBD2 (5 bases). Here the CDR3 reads CASSLQLVGEQYF. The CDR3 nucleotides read TGTGCCAGCAGTTTACAACTAGTCGGCGAGCAGTACTTC.